A selection of T cell receptor beta chains follows, all from one sample in a study of regulatory T cells in long-lasting Graves disease. TCRdb re-called the multiplex PCR reads through MiXCR, storing one row per CDR3 protein. The profile covers a few hundred thousand distinct CDR3 sequences, with about 25% appearing a single time and over 25% taken by the ten largest. The starting material was peripheral blood mononuclear cells (PBMCs), obtained when the disease was refractory, from a patient treated with antithyroid drugs. These receptors originate from a female donor with Graves disease. Both conserved end residues are part of each CDR3. A D gene is named only where the DNA matches it firmly. Clone sizes are given selectively: once, few, many, or a class where the clone is expanded.

length	size	D	V	J	DNA	CDR3
11	many	-	TRBV29-1	TRBJ2-7	TGCAGCGTTGGCTCAAACTACGAGCAGTACTTC	CSVGSNYEQYF
12	-	-	TRBV27	TRBJ2-2	TGTGCCAGCAGGCAAGGTGGCGGGGAGCTGTTTTTT	CASRQGGGELFF
15	many	TRBD2	TRBV4-3	TRBJ2-5	TGCGCCAGCAGCCAAGAGGCGGGAGAGGTAGAGACCCAGTACTTC	CASSQEAGEVETQYF
13	-	-	TRBV4-1	TRBJ2-5	TGCGCCAGCAGCCAAGCCAATAAAGAGACCCAGTACTTC	CASSQANKETQYF
14	-	-	TRBV29-1	TRBJ1-4	TGCAGCGTTGACCTAACAGGACTCAATGAAAAACTGTTTTTT	CSVDLTGLNEKLFF
14	many	-	TRBV6-2/TRBV6-3	TRBJ1-2	TGTGCCAGCAGTCCAAGGGGGGGGATCTATGGCTACACCTTC	CASSPRGGIYGYTF
16	-	TRBD1	TRBV5-5	TRBJ2-7	TGTGCCAGCAGCTTCGACGGGACAGCTCTCTACTACGAGCAGTACTTC	CASSFDGTALYYEQYF
14	many	-	TRBV6-2/TRBV6-3	TRBJ1-5	TGTGCCAGCAGTGAAGTGGGGAATGGACAGCCCCAGCATTTT	CASSEVGNGQPQHF
15	many	-	TRBV15	TRBJ1-2	TGTGCCACCAGCAGAGTGGGGGTAGTTAACTATGGCTACACCTTC	CATSRVGVVNYGYTF
19	few	-	TRBV4-1	TRBJ1-5	TGCGCCAGCAGCCAAGATTTACAGGGTATGAGTGTGAGCAATCAGCCCCAGCATTTT	CASSQDLQGMSVSNQPQHF
14	-	-	TRBV27	TRBJ2-7	TGTGCCAGCAGTTTACGTCGGGGGATCTACGAGCAGTACTTC	CASSLRRGIYEQYF
15	few	TRBD1	TRBV29-1	TRBJ2-2	TGCAGCGTTAAGCCAGGGACAGGGGGATTCGGGGAGCTGTTTTTT	CSVKPGTGGFGELFF
13	-	-	TRBV5-6	TRBJ2-7	TGTGCCGGCAGCTTTTGGCTTGAATACGAGCAGTACTTC	CAGSFWLEYEQYF
13	-	-	TRBV18	TRBJ1-5	TGTGCCAGCTCAATATCTGCCTTTGGGCCCCAGCATTTT	CASSISAFGPQHF
13	-	-	TRBV3-1	TRBJ2-7	TGTGCCAGCAGCCAAGACCGGGGGTCCGAGCAGTACTTC	CASSQDRGSEQYF
15	few	-	TRBV4-1	TRBJ1-1	TGCGCCAGCAGCCAAGGGGGCCCGTCGAACACTGAAGCTTTCTTT	CASSQGGPSNTEAFF
17	-	TRBD2	TRBV4-1	TRBJ2-3	TGCGCCAGCAGCCAAGGGTCTGTGGGAGGGACGATAGATACGCAGTATTTT	CASSQGSVGGTIDTQYF
13	many	-	TRBV28	TRBJ2-7	TGTGCCAGCAGCGACTCCACCGGGACTGCTTGTTACTTC	CASSDSTGTACYF
12	many	-	TRBV15	TRBJ1-2	TGTGCCACCAGCGGAGTCCTGTATGGCTACACCTTC	CATSGVLYGYTF
14	many	TRBD1	TRBV7-7	TRBJ2-5	TGTGCTAGCAGCTTAGGGGGACAGCAAGAGACCCAGTACTTC	CASSLGGQQETQYF
13	once	-	TRBV30	TRBJ2-1	TGTGCCCGGGACTCCACGGGGTACAATGAGCAGTTCTTC	CARDSTGYNEQFF
17	few	-	TRBV6-5	TRBJ2-6	TGTGCCAGCAGTTACTCGTTGGCAGGCTCTGGGGCCAACGTCCTGACTTTC	CASSYSLAGSGANVLTF
11	few	-	TRBV30	TRBJ1-1	TGTGCCTCGACCCGGGCCACTGAAGCTTTCTTT	CASTRATEAFF
15	many	TRBD2	TRBV2	TRBJ2-2	TGTGCCAGCAGTGCAGCGACTAGCGGCACCGGGGAGCTGTTTTTT	CASSAATSGTGELFF
12	many	TRBD1	TRBV29-1	TRBJ1-2	TGCAGCGTTGGGCAGGGGGCCGGTGGCTACACCTTC	CSVGQGAGGYTF
17	-	TRBD1	TRBV6-2/TRBV6-3	TRBJ2-1	TGTGCCAGCAGTTACCTGCCGGGACAGGGGACCTACAATGAGCAGTTCTTC	CASSYLPGQGTYNEQFF
15	-	-	TRBV19	TRBJ1-2	TGTGCCAGTAACGAACGGGGGGGTCCTAACTATGGCTACACCTTC	CASNERGGPNYGYTF
15	-	-	TRBV3-1	TRBJ2-7	TGTGCCAGCAGCCCCATCGTAGGGGGCTCCTACGAGCAGTACTTC	CASSPIVGGSYEQYF
17	few	TRBD2	TRBV4-2	TRBJ2-5	TGTGCCAGCAGCCAAGGCACTAGCGGGAGGGCCGGGGAGACCCAGTACTTC	CASSQGTSGRAGETQYF
14	few	-	TRBV7-6	TRBJ2-1	TGTGCCAGCAGCTTAAGGACTCGAAACAATGAGCAGTTCTTC	CASSLRTRNNEQFF
15	many	-	TRBV15	TRBJ1-6	TGTGCCACCAGCAGAGTGGAAGGGGCAGATTCACCCCTCCACTTT	CATSRVEGADSPLHF
16	many	TRBD2	TRBV2	TRBJ2-3	TGTGCCAGCAGTGAAGGGACGGGAGGCAGCACAGATACGCAGTATTTT	CASSEGTGGSTDTQYF